One sample yielded the 26 T cell receptor beta chains listed below, sequenced in a study of blood T cell repertoires in COVID-19. Measured with immunoSEQ multiplex PCR; TCRdb has only the in-frame clones, and not every one. The sample includes 70,000 to 95,000 clones, about 73% of them seen just once. Sequenced input: peripheral blood. The receptors shown here come from a man aged 60-69 years with COVID-19, enrolled during active disease.

This sequence joins TRBV5-5 and TRBJ2-7; TRBD2 matches at 10 bases. Losses at the gene ends were 0 bases for V and 2 bases for J; bases not matched to a gene: 8. Looked up from germline, CDR1 is SGHKS and CDR2 is YYEKEE (reference sequence). The length of the CDR3 is 17 residues. Here the CDR3 reads CASSLVVGSGGTYEQYF. CDR3 bases: TGTGCCAGCAGCTTGGTGGTTGGTAGCGGGGGGACCTACGAGCAGTACTTC.

This clone has just a few counts. The chain joins TRBV6-4 to TRBJ1-5, with D hard to call. Trimming pared 10 bases from V and 5 bases from J, leaving 3 bases between. CDR1 and CDR2 (germline): MRHNA, SNTAGT. The CDR3 covers 9 residues. Written as DNA, the CDR3 is TGTGCCACATATCAGCCCCAGCATTTT. It is translated as CATYQPQHF.

CDR3 protein: CASSPLGASTDTQYF. CDR3 sequence (DNA): TGCGCCAGCAGCCCCCTGGGGGCTAGCACAGATACGCAGTATTTT. The chain couples TRBV5-1 to TRBJ2-3, with D possibly matching TRBD1 (6 bases). V dropped 4 bases and J dropped 0 bases, with 12 bases sitting between them. CDR1 and CDR2 from the germline V gene are SGHRS and YFSETQ. This CDR3 has 15 residues. Complete variable domain (other parts from reference TRBV5-1 and TRBJ2-3): KAGVTQTPRYLIKTRGQQVTLSCSPISGHRSVSWYQQTPGQGLQFLFEYFSETQRNKGNFPGRFSGRQFSNSRSEMNVSTLELGDSALYLCASSPLGASTDTQYFGPGTRLTVL.

The chain combines TRBV4-3 with TRBJ1-1, with 8 bases that match TRBD1. This CDR3 contains 15 residues. Germline V gene data show CDR1 as LGHNA and CDR2 as YSLEER. The J segment lost 1 base and the V segment lost 4 bases, leaving 5 bases of the junction unmatched. In nucleotides, the CDR3 is TGCGCCAGCAGCCTAACCGGGACAGGGAACACTGAAGCTTTCTTT. Translating it yields CASSLTGTGNTEAFF.

This chain joins TRBV5-1 and TRBJ2-5; 10 positions agree with TRBD1. The germline CDR1 and CDR2 sequences are SGHRS and YFSETQ. The trim removed 2 bases at V and 5 bases at J, leaving 9 bases unmatched. This CDR3 comprises 16 residues. The CDR3: CASSFTGTGDVETQYF. The CDR3 region has the DNA TGCGCCAGCAGCTTTACCGGGACAGGGGATGTGGAGACCCAGTACTTC.

This sequence joins TRBV19 and TRBJ2-7; no clear D gene. The V gene lost 5 bases and the J gene lost 0 bases, with 14 bases spanning the gap. The CDR3 totals 15 residues. The germline CDR1 and CDR2 sequences are LNHDA and SQIVND (reference sequence). CDR3: CASSLGHPYSYEQYF. Written as DNA, the CDR3 is TGTGCCAGTAGTTTAGGCCACCCCTACTCCTACGAGCAGTACTTC.

The chain combines TRBV18 with TRBJ1-1; 7 nucleotides agree with TRBD1. The CDR3 has 14 amino acids. Trimming cost V 6 bases and J 0 bases; bases outside gene matches: 4. Germline loops: CDR1 KGHSH, CDR2 LQKENI. The CDR3: CASSPGQLNTEAFF. CDR3 nucleotide sequence: TGTGCCAGCTCCCCGGGACAGTTGAACACTGAAGCTTTCTTT.

The gene calls are TRBV6-4 and TRBJ2-1; 8 bases are a match to TRBD2. V shed 5 bases and J 3 bases; nucleotides not matched to a gene: 12. The CDR3 loop spans 17 amino acids. From germline, CDR1 is MRHNA and CDR2 SNTAGT. This CDR3 is CASSLSVAGGRYNEQFF. The DNA of the CDR3 is TGTGCCAGCAGTCTATCTGTGGCGGGGGGACGCTACAATGAGCAGTTCTTC.

This clone appeared once. The chain couples TRBV5-1 to TRBJ1-3; D uncertain. Germline V gene lookup returns CDR1 SGHRS and CDR2 YFSETQ. The ends were cut back, 4 bases at V and 1 base at J, with 3 bases in the middle. The CDR3 extends over 12 amino acids. The CDR3 spells CASSHSGNTIYF. In DNA form, the CDR3 reads TGCGCCAGCAGCCATTCTGGAAACACCATATATTTT.

V usage is TRBV28 and J usage is TRBJ1-1; D is unresolved. The CDR3 consists of 13 residues. Germline CDR1 reads MDHEN; CDR2 reads SYDVKM. V shed 4 bases and J shed 4 bases, with 10 bases lying between them. The CDR3 coding sequence is TGTGCCAGCAGTTCCCTTTGGAGCACTGAAGCTTTCTTT. Its protein is CASSSLWSTEAFF.

This chain uses TRBV6-5 with TRBJ2-7, with 9 bases fitting TRBD1. The V and J ends lost 7 bases and 4 bases, in that order; junction bases with no gene match: 11. This CDR3 is built from 15 residues. Per germline, CDR1 MNHEY and CDR2 SVGAGI. The CDR3 spells CASKGQGTDYYEQYF. The CDR3 DNA reads as TGTGCCAGCAAGGGACAGGGAACTGACTATTACGAGCAGTACTTC.

The V and J genes are TRBV2 and TRBJ1-2, with 9 bases identical to TRBD1. J gave up 4 bases and V 5 bases, and 11 bases lay outside the gene matches. The germline V gene has CDR1 SNHLY and CDR2 FYNNEI. The CDR3 extends over 16 amino acids. In nucleotides, the CDR3 is TGTGCCAGCAGTCCAACTAGGACAGGGGAAATCTATGGCTACACCTTC. This translates into CASSPTRTGEIYGYTF.

The V and J genes are TRBV19 and TRBJ2-5; D call uncertain. Germline V gene lookup returns CDR1 LNHDA and CDR2 SQIVND (reference sequence). The CDR3 totals 15 residues. Trimming cost V 3 bases and J 0 bases, with 11 bases left between them. The CDR3 here is CASSMFGTYQETQYF. CDR3 nucleotide sequence: TGTGCCAGTAGTATGTTTGGCACATACCAAGAGACCCAGTACTTC.

Many counts were recorded for this clone. Other DNA variants within this sample encode the same CDR3. The J gene is TRBJ2-3, the V gene TRBV5-5; TRBD2 matches 9 bases. Losses at the gene ends were 10 bases for V and 14 bases for J; bases not matched to a gene: 26. This CDR3 has 16 amino acids. From germline, CDR1 is SGHKS and CDR2 YYEKEE (reference sequence). CDR3 sequence (DNA): TGTGCCCGCTGCTTGGGCGGGGGCGGGAGGGCCCTCCCTGGGTATTTT. This gives the protein CARCLGGGGRALPGYF.

The chain couples TRBV5-1 to TRBJ1-1; the match to TRBD1 covers 8 bases. The CDR3 is 17 amino acids. Germline-derived CDR1 and CDR2 are SGHRS and YFSETQ. The V segment lost 3 bases and the J segment 0 bases; nucleotides outside the gene matches: 10. CDR3 sequence reads: CASSSRTGRTMNTEAFF. The CDR3 bases are TGCGCCAGCAGCTCGCGGACAGGGCGTACAATGAACACTGAAGCTTTCTTT.

The chain joins TRBV30 to TRBJ1-4, with no clear D. Trimming cost V 1 base and J 5 bases, with 5 bases left between them. The CDR3 has 12 amino acids. Germline CDR1 and CDR2: GTSNPN and SVGIG (reference sequence). CDR3 region: CAWSGANEKLFF. CDR3 DNA sequence: TGTGCCTGGAGTGGGGCCAATGAAAAACTGTTTTTT.

The V call is TRBV9, the J call TRBJ2-3; 10 nucleotides match TRBD2. V gave up 3 bases and J gave up 2 bases; unmatched junction bases: 9. Germline V gives CDR1 SGDLS, CDR2 YYNGEE. This CDR3 has 17 amino acids. The DNA for the CDR3 is TGTGCCAGCAGCGCCTTGGGGGGACTAGCGTCCACAGATACGCAGTATTTT. It yields the protein CASSALGGLASTDTQYF.

CDR3 DNA sequence: TGCAGCGTTGCCAGGGGAAATGAGCAGTTCTTC. It encodes CSVARGNEQFF. The gene calls are TRBV29-1 and TRBJ2-1; D possibly corresponds to TRBD1 (6 bases). CDR3 length: 11 amino acids. CDR1 is SQVTM, CDR2 ANQGSEA, per germline. V was cut by 4 bases and J by 7 bases, with 8 bases left in between.

The chain is built from TRBV19 and TRBJ2-7, with TRBD2 identical over 12 bases. V was clipped by 2 bases and J by 7 bases; unmatched bases: 6. Germline CDR1 LNHDA, CDR2 SQIVND (reference sequence). The CDR3 runs to 15 residues. CDR3 loop: CASSILLAGGIEQYF. The CDR3 DNA follows: TGTGCCAGTAGTATATTGCTAGCGGGAGGGATTGAGCAGTACTTC. The full variable domain, with the rest looked up from reference TRBV19 and TRBJ2-7, is DGGITQSPKYLFRKEGQNVTLSCEQNLNHDAMYWYRQDPGQGLRLIYYSQIVNDFQKGDIAEGYSVSREKKESFPLTVTSAQKNPTAFYLCASSILLAGGIEQYFGPGTRLTVT.

V usage is TRBV9 and J usage is TRBJ2-7; D perhaps matches TRBD2 (5 bases). V was shortened by 3 bases and J by 2 bases, with 9 bases between the two germline ends. Germline lookup yields CDR1 SGDLS and CDR2 YYNGEE. The CDR3 spans 13 residues. CDR3 DNA: TGTGCCAGCAGCGATAAGCGGACCTACGAGCAGTACTTC. It translates to CASSDKRTYEQYF. Together with reference TRBV9 and TRBJ2-7, the CDR3 gives the full variable domain: DSGVTQTPKHLITATGQRVTLRCSPRSGDLSVYWYQQSLDQGLQFLIQYYNGEERAKGNILERFSAQQFPDLHSELNLSSLELGDSALYFCASSDKRTYEQYFGPGTRLTVT.

The chain has TRBV18 and TRBJ1-2, with TRBD1 identical over 9 bases. The V segment lost 4 bases and the J segment 4 bases; nucleotides outside the gene matches: 7. This CDR3 has 15 amino acids. From germline, CDR1 is KGHSH and CDR2 LQKENI. The CDR3 region is CASSQDGTGIYGYTF. DNA for the CDR3: TGTGCCAGCTCACAAGACGGGACAGGGATCTATGGCTACACCTTC.

This clone was observed a handful of times. This chain uses TRBV6-5 with TRBJ2-7; 7 bases agree with TRBD2. Germline V gene lookup returns CDR1 MNHEY and CDR2 SVGAGI. The CDR3 loop spans 13 amino acids. V trimming: 0 bases; J trimming: 12 bases; junction bases outside the gene matches: 8. DNA of the CDR3: TGTGCCAGCAGTTACTCCCACGAGCGGGAACGGTACTTC. Its protein product is CASSYSHERERYF.

This chain uses TRBV12-3 or TRBV12-4 with TRBJ2-3, with D unclear. This CDR3 contains 12 residues. The V gene lost 6 bases and the J gene lost 2 bases, with 6 bases spanning the gap. The CDR3: CASSPFTDTQYF. DNA for the CDR3: TGTGCCAGCAGCCCTTTCACAGATACGCAGTATTTT.

The gene calls are TRBV6-2 or TRBV6-3 and TRBJ2-1, with TRBD1 as a possible D gene (5 bases). Trimming removed 5 bases from V and 5 bases from J, with 10 bases in between. The germline CDR1 and CDR2 sequences are MNHEY and SVGEGT. The CDR3 is made up of 13 amino acids. The CDR3 DNA reads TGTGCCAGCAGTCCCCGACAGCACAATGAGCAGTTCTTC. As protein: CASSPRQHNEQFF.

Turning to this clone: An end of the junction does not agree with germline; a read error may underlie this. The chain couples TRBV7-2 to TRBJ2-1; 8 bases match TRBD1. The CDR3 covers 13 residues. Germline assignment: CDR1 SGHTA and CDR2 FQGNSA. DNA of the CDR3: TGTGCCAGCAGCCCCATGTATCCGGGACAGGCTCTCTTC. It is translated as CASSPMYPGQALF.

This chain uses TRBV30 with TRBJ2-1; 7 bases match TRBD1. In germline, CDR1 is GTSNPN, CDR2 SVGIG (reference sequence). The CDR3 length is 16 residues. J gave up 3 bases and V 0 bases, and 8 bases lay outside the gene matches. This chain's CDR3 is CAWSVHVNRGYNEQFF. In nucleotides, the CDR3 is TGTGCCTGGAGTGTACATGTAAACAGGGGCTACAATGAGCAGTTCTTC.